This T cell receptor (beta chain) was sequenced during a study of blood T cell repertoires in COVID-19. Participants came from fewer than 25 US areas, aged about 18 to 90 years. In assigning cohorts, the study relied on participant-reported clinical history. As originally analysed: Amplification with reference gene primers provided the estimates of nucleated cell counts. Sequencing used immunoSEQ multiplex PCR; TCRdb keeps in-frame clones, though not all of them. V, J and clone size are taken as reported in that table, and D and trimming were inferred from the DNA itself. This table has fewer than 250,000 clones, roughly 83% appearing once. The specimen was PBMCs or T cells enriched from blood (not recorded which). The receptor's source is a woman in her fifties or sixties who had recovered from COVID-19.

Here the CDR3 reads CASSLGTLTFF. The CDR3 coding sequence is TGTGCCAGCAGCTTGGGAACTTTAACTTTCTTT. The chain joins TRBV5-6 to TRBJ1-1; D is unclear. The V gene's germline CDR1 is SGHDT and CDR2 YYEEEE. V was cut by 0 bases and J by 12 bases, with 9 bases left in between. This CDR3 has 11 amino acids.